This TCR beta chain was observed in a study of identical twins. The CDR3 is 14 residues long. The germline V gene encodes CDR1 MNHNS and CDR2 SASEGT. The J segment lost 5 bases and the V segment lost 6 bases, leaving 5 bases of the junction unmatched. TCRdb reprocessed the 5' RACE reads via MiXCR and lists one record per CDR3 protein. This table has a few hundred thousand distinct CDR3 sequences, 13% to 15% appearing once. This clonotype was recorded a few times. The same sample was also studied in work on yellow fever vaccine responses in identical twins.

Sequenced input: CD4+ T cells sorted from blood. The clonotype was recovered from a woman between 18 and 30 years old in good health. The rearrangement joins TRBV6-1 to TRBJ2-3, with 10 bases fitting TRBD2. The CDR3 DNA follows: TGTGCCAGCAGAGCGGGGGGGCCTGGAGATACGCAGTATTTT. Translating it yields CASRAGGPGDTQYF.